The 5 T cell receptor beta chains given below trace back to one sample, sequenced in a study of PD-L1 blockade in urothelial cancer. TCRdb's table, derived via immunoSEQ multiplex PCR, lists solely in-frame clones and lacks some. The table records about 74,000 clones, under 90% of them present only once. The material was PBMCs, obtained around atezolizumab (anti-PD-L1) treatment. The receptors were gathered from a man between 65 and 85 years old with urothelial cancer.

The chain links TRBV6-6 to TRBJ2-1; D gene uncertain. V was cut by 5 bases and J by 8 bases, with 7 bases left in between. This CDR3 has 11 amino acids. Germline V gives CDR1 MNHNY, CDR2 SVGAGI (reference sequence). The CDR3 region is CASSHTYEQFF. The CDR3 DNA sequence: TGTGCCAGCAGTCACACGTATGAGCAGTTCTTC.

This clone came up a few times. The V and J genes are TRBV4-1 and TRBJ1-5, with unresolved D. Germline loops: CDR1 MGHRA, CDR2 YSYEKL. This CDR3 is 16 amino acids long. V shed 1 base and J shed 2 bases, with 12 bases lying between them. Written as DNA, the CDR3 is TGCGCCAGCAGCCAAGTGCCGGGGATGGGCAATCAGCCCCAGCATTTT. Its protein is CASSQVPGMGNQPQHF.

This chain connects TRBV5-1 to TRBJ2-3, with 8 bases identical to TRBD1. This CDR3 region has 14 residues. The V gene's germline CDR1 is SGHRS and CDR2 YFSETQ. V dropped 4 bases and J dropped 4; count of bases not matched to a gene: 5. The CDR3 loop is CASSLGQGPDTQYF. Here the CDR3 DNA reads TGCGCCAGCAGCCTCGGACAGGGTCCAGATACGCAGTATTTT.

A single count supports this clone. V is TRBV18 and J is TRBJ1-1; 7 bases are shared with TRBD1. CDR3 length: 16 amino acids. The junction had 12 bases not matched to a gene; V was cut back by 3 bases and J by 5 bases. Germline V gene sequence: CDR1 KGHSH, CDR2 LQKENI. DNA for the CDR3: TGTGCCAGCTCACCCCCGGTCCGAGCAGGGGGAACTGAAGCTTTCTTT. Protein sequence: CASSPPVRAGGTEAFF.

V usage is TRBV10-3 and J usage is TRBJ2-3; weak D call: TRBD2 (6 bases). Trimming removed 7 bases at V and 5 bases at J, with 25 bases between. Germline V lookup: CDR1 ENHRY, CDR2 SYGVKD. The CDR3 consists of 17 residues. The CDR3 coding sequence is TGTGCCATCAAACCGCCCCATGGCGGAGGGCCGCTAGATACGCAGTATTTT. It is translated as CAIKPPHGGGPLDTQYF.